This TCR beta chain was sequenced for a study of CD8+ T cells in alopecia areata. The germline CDR1 and CDR2 sequences are LGHNT and FRNRAP. Trimming pared 3 bases from V and 3 bases from J, leaving 14 bases between. The CDR3 contains 15 residues. Treatment in this sample: oral pan-JAK inhibitor, 5-10 mg twice daily. The study team obtained lesional scalp punch biopsies and peripheral blood from alopecia areata patients. This clone was counted between two and nine times. Extraction and reverse transcription of RNA yielded cDNA as the sequencing template. Using immunoSEQ multiplex PCR, the repertoire was profiled, and TCRdb retains in-frame clones only, with some absent. The table lists about 120,000 clones, around 56% of them singletons.

The genes are TRBV12-5 and TRBJ1-1; the D is unclear. This clonotype originated in a human donor with alopecia areata. Sequences were derived from CD4+ T cells sorted from blood, sampled at week 4, from a patient treated with tofacitinib. CDR3 bases: TGTGCTAGTGGTTTTGGTGCGAGGATGGACACTGAAGCTTTCTTT. It translates to CASGFGARMDTEAFF.